Presented here are 13 T cell receptor beta chains from one specimen sequenced in a study of shared clonotypes between healthy human individuals. Profiling relied on immunoSEQ multiplex PCR, and the TCRdb table lists in-frame clones only, not all of them. The sample lists 400,000 to 550,000 clones; 70% to 80% were seen once. The sample comprised PBMCs. The receptors come from a middle-aged woman in good health. Some clones in this sample may be carry-over from other donors' samples.

The chain links TRBV5-4 to TRBJ2-7, with D maybe TRBD2 (6 bases). The CDR3 loop spans 14 amino acids. The germline V gene encodes CDR1 SGHNT and CDR2 YYREEE (reference sequence). V was clipped by 2 bases and J by 4 bases, with 13 bases between them. The CDR3, as DNA: TGTGCCAGCAGCTTTTACGGGAGTGCATACGAGCAGTACTTC. Its translation is CASSFYGSAYEQYF.

The chain uses TRBV7-2 and TRBJ2-5; D may correspond to TRBD1 or TRBD2 (5 bases each). Deletions cut 7 bases from V and 1 base from J, with 10 bases between. This CDR3 is built from 13 residues. The germline gives CDR1 SGHTA, CDR2 FQGNSA. Here the CDR3 reads CASKRGIQETQYF. CDR3 DNA sequence: TGTGCCAGCAAGAGGGGAATCCAAGAGACCCAGTACTTC.

This CDR3 reads CASSVNTGGRTARNTIYF. The CDR3 DNA is TGTGCCAGCAGCGTAAACACCGGGGGGAGGACAGCTCGAAACACCATATATTTT. This sequence joins TRBV9 and TRBJ1-3; tentatively, D is TRBD1 (6 bases). Trimming removed 1 base at V and 5 bases at J, with 22 bases between. This CDR3 has 18 amino acids. The germline CDR1 and CDR2 sequences are SGDLS and YYNGEE.

This clone was seen only a few times. The rearrangement links TRBV4-3 to TRBJ2-7; 7 bases are shared with TRBD1. Germline V CDR1 and CDR2: LGHNA, YSLEER. There are 15 residues in the CDR3. V shed 0 bases, J shed 5 bases, and the junction held 7 bases outside the gene matches. The CDR3 protein is CASSQDRNRGDEQYF. In nucleotides, the CDR3 is TGCGCCAGCAGCCAAGACAGGAACAGGGGCGACGAGCAGTACTTC.

The chain uses TRBV6-1 and TRBJ2-2; TRBD2 aligns across 8 bases. Trimming took 4 bases from V and 0 from J; bases not matched to a gene: 4. Germline V gene sequence: CDR1 MNHNS, CDR2 SASEGT. The length of the CDR3 is 16 residues. The CDR3 loop is CASSATSDANTGELFF. The CDR3 nucleotides are TGTGCCAGCAGTGCGACTAGCGACGCGAACACCGGGGAGCTGTTTTTT.

The chain has TRBV15 and TRBJ2-3; D is unclear. Trimming removed 0 bases from V and 10 bases from J, with 8 bases in between. This CDR3 spans 12 amino acids. Germline lookup yields CDR1 LNHNV and CDR2 YYDKDF (reference sequence). The CDR3 coding sequence is TGTGCCACCAGCAGAGATCAAAATGCGCAGTATTTT. Its translation is CATSRDQNAQYF.

This sequence joins TRBV10-3 and TRBJ1-2; 10 bases are shared with TRBD1. Per germline, CDR1 ENHRY and CDR2 SYGVKD. J was trimmed by 4 bases and V by 2 bases; bases with no gene match: 1. The CDR3 extends over 14 amino acids. CDR3 nucleotides: TGTGCCATCAGTGAGGGACAGGGGGGCTATGGCTACACCTTC. It codes for CAISEGQGGYGYTF.

This clone came up a few times. This chain connects TRBV29-1 to TRBJ1-1; no definite D call. This CDR3 spans 13 amino acids. Germline V gene data show CDR1 as SQVTM and CDR2 as ANQGSEA. V lost 2 bases to trimming and J lost 3 bases, with 10 bases between them. The DNA of the CDR3 is TGCAGCGTTGAACTGGGTGGGGACACTGAAGCTTTCTTT. Amino acid sequence: CSVELGGDTEAFF.

The rearrangement links TRBV5-4 to TRBJ2-5; the D is unclear. In germline, CDR1 is SGHNT, CDR2 YYREEE (reference sequence). V dropped 1 base and J dropped 2 bases, with 12 bases sitting between them. CDR3 length equals 15 residues. CDR3 DNA sequence: TGTGCCAGCAGCTTGACCTCCATGCAACAAGAGACCCAGTACTTC. This encodes CASSLTSMQQETQYF.

The V and J genes are TRBV28 and TRBJ2-5, with 7 nucleotides matching TRBD1. The CDR3 sequence is 14 residues long. The V gene end was trimmed by 6 bases and the J gene end by 1 base; junction bases not matched to a gene: 5. Germline-derived CDR1 and CDR2 are MDHEN and SYDVKM. The chain's CDR3 is CASSQGQSQETQYF. In DNA, the CDR3 is TGTGCCAGCAGCCAGGGACAGTCCCAAGAGACCCAGTACTTC.

This clone showed up just a few times. The chain uses TRBV28 and TRBJ1-4, with D unresolved. Trimming left V 1 base short and J 8 bases short, with 5 bases between. The CDR3 is made up of 12 amino acids. The germline V gene has CDR1 MDHEN and CDR2 SYDVKM. DNA for the CDR3: TGTGCCAGCAGTTTATCCGGGGAAAAACTGTTTTTT. Translated: CASSLSGEKLFF.

The chain is built from TRBV25-1 and TRBJ2-1; 9 nucleotides match TRBD2. Germline CDR1 is MGHDK and CDR2 is SYGVNS. V lost 3 bases to trimming and J lost 5 bases; unmatched junction nucleotides: 8. This CDR3 has 16 amino acids. DNA of the CDR3: TGTGCCAGCAGTGAGCTGACTAGCGGAGGGGACAATGAGCAGTTCTTC. Translating gives CASSELTSGGDNEQFF.

The CDR3 spells CASSEARQGGWGNQPQHF. The DNA for the CDR3 is TGTGCCAGCAGTGAAGCTCGGCAGGGGGGGTGGGGCAATCAGCCCCAGCATTTT. The V and J genes are TRBV6-1 and TRBJ1-5; TRBD1 aligns across 7 bases. The junction had 10 bases not matched to a gene; V was cut back by 0 bases and J by 2 bases. Germline CDR1 and CDR2: MNHNS and SASEGT. CDR3 length equals 18 residues.